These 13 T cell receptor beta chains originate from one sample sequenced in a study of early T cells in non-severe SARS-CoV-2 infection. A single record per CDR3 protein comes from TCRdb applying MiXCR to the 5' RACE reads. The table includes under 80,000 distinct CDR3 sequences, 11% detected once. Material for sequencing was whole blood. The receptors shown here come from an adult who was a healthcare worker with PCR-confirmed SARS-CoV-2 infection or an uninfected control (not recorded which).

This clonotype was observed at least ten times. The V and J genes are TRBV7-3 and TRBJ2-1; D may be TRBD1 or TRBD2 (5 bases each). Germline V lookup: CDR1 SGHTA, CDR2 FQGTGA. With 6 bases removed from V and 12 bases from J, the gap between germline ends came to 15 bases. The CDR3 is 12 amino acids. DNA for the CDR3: TGTGCCAGCAGGGGGGAACCGGGTATGCAGTTCTTC. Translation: CASRGEPGMQFF.

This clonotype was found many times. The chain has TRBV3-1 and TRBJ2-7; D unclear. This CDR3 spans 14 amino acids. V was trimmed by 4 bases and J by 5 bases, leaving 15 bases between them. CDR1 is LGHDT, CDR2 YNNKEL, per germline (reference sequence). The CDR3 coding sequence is TGTGCCAGCAGCCTAAACGCCGTTCCCAACGAGCAGTACTTC. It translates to CASSLNAVPNEQYF.

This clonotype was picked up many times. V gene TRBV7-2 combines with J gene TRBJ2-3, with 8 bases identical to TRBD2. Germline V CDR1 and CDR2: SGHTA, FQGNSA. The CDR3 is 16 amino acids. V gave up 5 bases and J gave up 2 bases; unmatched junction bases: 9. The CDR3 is CASSRGVAGSTDTQYF. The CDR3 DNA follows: TGTGCCAGCAGCCGCGGGGTAGCGGGATCCACAGATACGCAGTATTTT.

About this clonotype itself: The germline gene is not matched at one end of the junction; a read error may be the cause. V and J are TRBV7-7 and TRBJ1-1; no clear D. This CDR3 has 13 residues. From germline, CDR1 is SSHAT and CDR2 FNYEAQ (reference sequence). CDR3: CASSQEMGTEAFF. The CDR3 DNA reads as TGTGCTAGCAGCCAAGAGATGGGGACTGAAGCTTTCTTT.

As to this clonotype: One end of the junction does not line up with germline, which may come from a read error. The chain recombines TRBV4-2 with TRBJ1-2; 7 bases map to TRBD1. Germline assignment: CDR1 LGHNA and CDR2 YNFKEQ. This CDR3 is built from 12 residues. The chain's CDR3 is CVSLGTDYGYTF. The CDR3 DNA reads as TGTGTCAGCCTCGGGACAGACTATGGCTACACCTTC.

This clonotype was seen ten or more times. The CDR3 loop reads CASSLVAPINYGYTF. CDR3 coding DNA: TGTGCCAGCAGCTTGGTTGCACCGATCAACTATGGCTACACCTTC. The genes are TRBV5-4 and TRBJ1-2; D is uncertain. The CDR3 spans 15 residues. Germline-derived CDR1 and CDR2 are SGHNT and YYREEE (reference sequence). The V and J ends lost 0 bases and 2 bases respectively, with 11 bases between them.

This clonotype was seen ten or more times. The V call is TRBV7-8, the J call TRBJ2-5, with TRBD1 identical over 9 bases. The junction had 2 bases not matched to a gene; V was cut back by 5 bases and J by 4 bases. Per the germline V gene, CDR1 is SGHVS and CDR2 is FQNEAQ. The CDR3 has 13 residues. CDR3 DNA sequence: TGTGCCAGCAGCCTGGACAGGGGAGAGACCCAGTACTTC. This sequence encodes CASSLDRGETQYF.

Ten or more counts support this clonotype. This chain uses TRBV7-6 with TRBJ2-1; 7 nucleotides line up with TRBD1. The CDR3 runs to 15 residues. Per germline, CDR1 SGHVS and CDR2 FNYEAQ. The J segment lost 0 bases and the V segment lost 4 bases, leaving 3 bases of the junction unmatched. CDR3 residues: CASSSGQSSYNEQFF. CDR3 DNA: TGTGCCAGCAGCTCGGGACAGTCCTCCTACAATGAGCAGTTCTTC.

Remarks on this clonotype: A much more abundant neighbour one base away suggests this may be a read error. The CDR3 nucleotides are TGTGCCAGCAGCTTAGGACATCATCAGCCCCAGCATTTT. Translated: CASSLGHHQPQHF. The chain carries TRBV7-8 and TRBJ1-5; D is uncertain. V lost 1 base to trimming and J lost 5 bases, with 6 bases between them. This CDR3 is built from 13 residues. In germline, CDR1 is SGHVS, CDR2 FQNEAQ.

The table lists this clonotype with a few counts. This chain's CDR3 is CASKGLAGNTGELFF. In nucleotides, the CDR3 is TGTGCCAGCAAAGGACTAGCGGGAAACACCGGGGAGCTGTTTTTT. The gene calls are TRBV7-9 and TRBJ2-2, with TRBD2 identical over 12 bases. The CDR3 covers 15 residues. J lost 2 bases, V lost 7 bases, and 2 bases had no gene match. CDR1 is SEHNR and CDR2 is FQNEAQ in the germline V gene (reference sequence).

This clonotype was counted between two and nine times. CDR3 DNA sequence: TGCAGTGCTAGAGAATGGACTGGGACTGAAGCTTTCTTT. It is translated as CSAREWTGTEAFF. The chain carries TRBV20-1 and TRBJ1-1; D is ambiguous. The CDR3 covers 13 residues. Germline V lookup: CDR1 DFQATT, CDR2 SNEGSKA (reference sequence). Trimming pared 0 bases from V and 5 bases from J, leaving 10 bases between.

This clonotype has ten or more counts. DNA of the CDR3: TGCAGCGTCAGTAAGGGACTAGCGGGTACCTACGAGCAGTACTTC. Its translation is CSVSKGLAGTYEQYF. The chain combines TRBV29-1 with TRBJ2-7; TRBD2 agrees at 12 bases. The CDR3 extends over 15 amino acids. The germline V gene encodes CDR1 SQVTM and CDR2 ANQGSEA. J gave up 2 bases and V 6 bases, and 8 bases lay outside the gene matches.

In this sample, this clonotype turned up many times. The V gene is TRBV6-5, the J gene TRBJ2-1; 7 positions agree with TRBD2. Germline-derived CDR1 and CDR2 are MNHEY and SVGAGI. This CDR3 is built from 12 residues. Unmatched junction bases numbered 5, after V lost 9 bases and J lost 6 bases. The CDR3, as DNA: TGTGCCAGTTCCTCTAGCGGCAATGAGCAGTTCTTC. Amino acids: CASSSSGNEQFF.